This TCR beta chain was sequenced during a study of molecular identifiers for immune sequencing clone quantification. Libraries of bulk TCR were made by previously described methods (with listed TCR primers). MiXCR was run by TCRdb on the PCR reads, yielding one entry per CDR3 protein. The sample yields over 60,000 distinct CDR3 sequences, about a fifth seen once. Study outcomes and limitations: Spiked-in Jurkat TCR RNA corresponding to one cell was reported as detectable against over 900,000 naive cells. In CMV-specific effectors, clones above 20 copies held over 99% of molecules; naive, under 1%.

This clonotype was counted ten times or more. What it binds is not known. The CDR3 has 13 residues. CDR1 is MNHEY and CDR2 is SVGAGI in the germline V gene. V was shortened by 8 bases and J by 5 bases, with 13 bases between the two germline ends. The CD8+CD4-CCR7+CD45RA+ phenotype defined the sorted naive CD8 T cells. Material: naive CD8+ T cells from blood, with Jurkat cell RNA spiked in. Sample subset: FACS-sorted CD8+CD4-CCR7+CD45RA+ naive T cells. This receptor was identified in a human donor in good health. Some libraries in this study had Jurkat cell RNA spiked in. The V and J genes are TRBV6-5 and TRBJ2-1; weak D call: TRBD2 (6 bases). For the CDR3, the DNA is TGTGCCAGCCGACTAGTGGTCAACAATGAGCAGTTCTTC. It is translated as CASRLVVNNEQFF.